A single sample is the source of the 26 T cell receptor beta chains below, sequenced in a study of T cell repertoires in cytomegalovirus infection. MiXCR was run by TCRdb on the reads, yielding one entry per CDR3 protein. The sample lists fewer than 250,000 distinct CDR3 sequences, 9% to 15% occurring once. The sequencing sample was made of PBMCs. The receptor set was obtained from a human donor in good health (CMV status not recorded). Some clones in this sample may be carry-over from other donors' samples.

CDR3 region: CASSQESGGLDIQYF. Written as DNA, the CDR3 is TGCGCCAGCAGCCAAGAGTCGGGGGGCCTAGACATTCAGTACTTC. This chain uses TRBV4-1 with TRBJ2-4, with D perhaps TRBD2 (7 bases). The germline V gene encodes CDR1 MGHRA and CDR2 YSYEKL. There are 15 residues in the CDR3. V lost 0 bases, J lost 8 bases, and 14 bases lay in between.

This clonotype was picked up a small number of times. In DNA form, the CDR3 reads TGTGCCAGCAGCCCTCCGACAGGGGAATACAATGAGCAGTTCTTC. This encodes CASSPPTGEYNEQFF. The gene calls are TRBV5-4 and TRBJ2-1; the match to TRBD1 covers 8 bases. The germline V gene has CDR1 SGHNT and CDR2 YYREEE (reference sequence). Trimming at V came to 4 bases and at J to 4 bases, leaving 7 bases not matched to a gene. This CDR3 has 15 residues.

This clonotype has ten or more counts. This chain joins TRBV6-2 or TRBV6-3 and TRBJ2-7, with 7 bases lining up with TRBD2. The CDR3 has 14 amino acids. J was trimmed by 0 bases and V by 2 bases; bases with no gene match: 1. CDR1 is MNHEY and CDR2 is SVGEGT in the germline V gene. CDR3 in DNA: TGTGCCAGCAGTTACGCGGGGGACTCCTACGAGCAGTACTTC. It encodes CASSYAGDSYEQYF.

The CDR3 nucleotides are TGCGCCAGCAGCCTAGACCCACTAGCGGGGGGCACAGATACGCAGTATTTT. The encoded protein is CASSLDPLAGGTDTQYF. The chain has TRBV5-1 and TRBJ2-3; 11 bases map to TRBD2. CDR3 length: 17 amino acids. The junction had 8 bases not matched to a gene; V was cut back by 4 bases and J by 1 base. Germline CDR1 SGHRS, CDR2 YFSETQ. The full variable domain, in which reference TRBV5-1 and TRBJ2-3 provide the parts outside the CDR3, is KAGVTQTPRYLIKTRGQQVTLSCSPISGHRSVSWYQQTPGQGLQFLFEYFSETQRNKGNFPGRFSGRQFSNSRSEMNVSTLELGDSALYLCASSLDPLAGGTDTQYFGPGTRLTVL.

The sample holds many counts of this clonotype. The chain has TRBV7-8 and TRBJ2-1; D is perhaps TRBD1 or TRBD2 (7 bases each). V was clipped by 5 bases and J by 8 bases, with 13 bases between them. This CDR3 contains 13 residues. CDR1 SGHVS and CDR2 FQNEAQ come from the germline V gene. The CDR3 region has the DNA TGTGCCAGCAGCCCAGGGGGGGCCGATGAGCAGTTCTTC. Translation gives CASSPGGADEQFF.

This clonotype was seen a handful of times. This chain links TRBV5-1 with TRBJ2-7; TRBD1 matches at 7 bases. V trimming: 4 bases; J trimming: 4 bases; junction bases outside the gene matches: 8. Germline values: CDR1 SGHRS, CDR2 YFSETQ. The CDR3 totals 14 residues. CDR3 in DNA: TGCGCCAGCAGCCTAGTAGGACAGGATTACGAGCAGTACTTC. It codes for CASSLVGQDYEQYF.

At least ten counts were recorded for this clonotype. This chain joins TRBV7-2 and TRBJ2-7; D perhaps matches TRBD2 (5 bases). The CDR3 has 14 residues. The ends were cut back, 5 bases at V and 6 bases at J, with 17 bases in the middle. In germline, CDR1 is SGHTA, CDR2 FQGNSA. CDR3 nucleotides: TGTGCCAGCAGCCTCCCTTCGGGGTTTGGCGAGCAGTACTTC. Its protein product is CASSLPSGFGEQYF.

This clonotype was seen only a few times. V and J are TRBV11-2 and TRBJ2-1; 9 bases are shared with TRBD1. The CDR3 totals 15 residues. Germline V gives CDR1 SGHAT, CDR2 FQNNGV. The V gene end was trimmed by 3 bases and the J gene end by 8 bases; junction bases not matched to a gene: 8. The CDR3 loop reads CASSLGQGTLYEQFF. The CDR3 DNA reads TGTGCCAGCAGCTTGGGACAGGGAACTTTATATGAGCAGTTCTTC.

This clonotype came up many times. V usage is TRBV29-1 and J usage is TRBJ2-1; 13 bases are shared with TRBD2. In germline, CDR1 is SQVTM, CDR2 ANQGSEA. This CDR3 region has 15 residues. Trimming at V came to 7 bases and at J to 5 bases, leaving 8 bases not matched to a gene. CDR3 in amino acids: CSGTQGLAGNNEQFF. CDR3 DNA: TGCAGCGGTACTCAGGGACTAGCGGGAAACAATGAGCAGTTCTTC.

This clonotype showed up many times. The chain couples TRBV28 to TRBJ2-7; D is unresolved. The CDR3 covers 14 residues. V lost 7 bases and J lost 2, with 15 bases in between. The germline CDR1 and CDR2 sequences are MDHEN and SYDVKM. The CDR3 DNA follows: TGTGCCAGCACCCTAAGCCCCGTTACCTACGAGCAGTACTTC. Protein: CASTLSPVTYEQYF.

There are many counts of this clonotype. This chain uses TRBV20-1 with TRBJ2-3, with D unclear. This CDR3 comprises 11 residues. In germline, CDR1 is DFQATT, CDR2 SNEGSKA (reference sequence). V shed 6 bases and J shed 2 bases, with 6 bases lying between them. CDR3 DNA sequence: TGCAGTGCAACTCACACAGATACGCAGTATTTT. This translates into CSATHTDTQYF.

This clonotype was observed once. The rearrangement uses TRBV7-9 and TRBJ1-1; 9 bases fit TRBD1. With V trimmed by 3 bases and J by 4 bases, 6 bases remained unmatched. The CDR3 has 15 residues. CDR1 and CDR2 (germline): SEHNR, FQNEAQ (reference sequence). CDR3 nucleotides: TGTGCCAGCAGCTTGAGTTCGACAGGGGGCACTGAAGCTTTCTTT. Translation gives CASSLSSTGGTEAFF.

At least ten counts were recorded for this clonotype. The chain has TRBV12-3 or TRBV12-4 and TRBJ2-3, with D perhaps assigned TRBD1 or TRBD2 (5 bases each). The V end was cut by 6 bases, the J end by 0 bases, with 13 bases between. This CDR3 is 15 amino acids long. The CDR3 reads CASRQNGASTDTQYF. CDR3 in DNA: TGTGCCAGCAGACAGAACGGGGCCAGCACAGATACGCAGTATTTT.

This clonotype was counted ten times or more. The chain is built from TRBV7-8 and TRBJ2-3; 11 bases align to TRBD2. The V segment lost 4 bases and the J segment 2 bases; nucleotides outside the gene matches: 5. CDR1 is SGHVS, CDR2 FQNEAQ, per germline. The CDR3 has 16 residues. The CDR3 nucleotides read TGTGCCAGCAGCTGGGGGGGACTAGCGGTCACAGATACGCAGTATTTT. Translating gives CASSWGGLAVTDTQYF. Full variable domain (remainder filled in from reference TRBV7-8 and TRBJ2-3): GAGVSQSPRYKVAKRGQDVALRCDPISGHVSLFWYQQALGQGPEFLTYFQNEAQLDKSGLPSDRFFAERPEGSVSTLKIQRTQQEDSAVYLCASSWGGLAVTDTQYFGPGTRLTVL.

This clonotype has just a few counts. The chain carries TRBV3-1 and TRBJ2-4; D is perhaps TRBD1 (5 bases). Germline V gene data show CDR1 as LGHDT and CDR2 as YNNKEL (reference sequence). The CDR3 contains 15 residues. Trimming took 0 bases from V and 15 from J, leaving 21 bases between them. The CDR3 DNA sequence: TGTGCCAGCAGCCAAGAGACAGCCAATGTTCCGTTTTGGTACTTC. Its translation is CASSQETANVPFWYF.

At least ten counts were recorded for this clonotype. The chain joins TRBV7-2 to TRBJ1-1; D is possibly TRBD1 (5 bases). The germline V gene has CDR1 SGHTA and CDR2 FQGNSA. This CDR3 has 14 amino acids. V was trimmed by 4 bases and J by 4 bases, leaving 13 bases between them. The CDR3: CASSYHGQLTEAFF. The CDR3 DNA reads TGTGCCAGCAGCTACCACGGACAACTCACTGAAGCTTTCTTT.

V and J are TRBV19 and TRBJ1-6, with D tentatively TRBD1 (5 bases). V was clipped by 2 bases and J by 0 bases, with 14 bases between them. The CDR3 is 18 amino acids. Germline V lookup: CDR1 LNHDA, CDR2 SQIVND (reference sequence). CDR3 region: CASSISQGSGSYNSPLHF. CDR3 in DNA: TGTGCCAGTAGTATATCCCAGGGTTCAGGCTCCTATAATTCACCCCTCCACTTT.

This clonotype appeared many times. V usage is TRBV7-3 and J usage is TRBJ2-7; D ambiguous. Per germline, CDR1 SGHTA and CDR2 FQGTGA. The ends were cut back, 0 bases at V and 2 bases at J, with 5 bases in the middle. CDR3 size: 13 residues. CDR3 in amino acids: CASSLTHTYEQYF. The CDR3 coding sequence is TGTGCCAGCAGCTTAACCCACACCTACGAGCAGTACTTC.

This clonotype was counted at least ten times. The chain employs TRBV12-3 or TRBV12-4 and TRBJ2-2; 10 bases are shared with TRBD2. Germline trimming cut 6 bases from V and 3 bases from J; bases unmatched to any gene: 4. CDR3 length: 15 amino acids. The CDR3 protein is CASRPGLADTGELFF. The CDR3 DNA follows: TGTGCCAGCAGACCAGGACTAGCGGACACCGGGGAGCTGTTTTTT.

CDR3 sequence: CSGGISYEQYF. CDR3 DNA sequence: TGCAGCGGTGGGATTTCCTACGAGCAGTACTTC. The rearrangement joins TRBV29-1 to TRBJ2-7, with D unresolved. This CDR3 is 11 amino acids long. CDR1 is SQVTM, CDR2 ANQGSEA, per germline. Deletions cut 7 bases from V and 1 base from J, with 8 bases between.

The CDR3 DNA reads as TGTGCCAGCAGTTTATCCGGGACCGCCGGGGAGACACCCCTCCACTTT. It specifies CASSLSGTAGETPLHF. The gene calls are TRBV27 and TRBJ1-6, with D possibly matching TRBD1 (5 bases). The CDR3 covers 16 residues. The germline V and J ends were trimmed by 0 bases and 11 bases, with 17 bases remaining between them. CDR1 and CDR2 from the germline V gene are MNHEY and SMNVEV (reference sequence).

This clonotype has ten or more counts. This chain joins TRBV19 and TRBJ1-1; TRBD1 aligns across 7 bases. This CDR3 has 15 residues. Germline assignment: CDR1 LNHDA and CDR2 SQIVND (reference sequence). V trimming: 5 bases; J trimming: 4 bases; junction bases outside the gene matches: 10. This CDR3 is CASSFRQGQGTEAFF. Written as DNA, the CDR3 is TGTGCCAGTAGTTTCCGACAGGGCCAGGGCACTGAAGCTTTCTTT.

This clonotype was picked up a small number of times. The chain recombines TRBV20-1 with TRBJ2-1, with D uncertain. The CDR3 is 12 amino acids. The germline V gene has CDR1 DFQATT and CDR2 SNEGSKA (reference sequence). Trimming took 0 bases from V and 6 from J, leaving 6 bases between them. CDR3 in DNA: TGCAGTGCTAGAGATCCGGGCAATGAGCAGTTCTTC. This gives the protein CSARDPGNEQFF.

This clonotype was seen at least ten times. The CDR3 nucleotides are TGTGCCAGCAGTTTAAGTTCGAACACCGGGGAGCTGTTTTTT. Translation gives CASSLSSNTGELFF. This chain links TRBV12-3 or TRBV12-4 with TRBJ2-2; D remains unclear. The CDR3 loop spans 14 amino acids. V was trimmed by 2 bases and J by 0 bases, leaving 4 bases between them.

V is TRBV5-1 and J is TRBJ2-7, with D possibly being TRBD1 (6 bases). V dropped 0 bases and J dropped 0 bases, with 13 bases sitting between them. The CDR3 is 16 residues long. CDR1 and CDR2 from the germline V gene are SGHRS and YFSETQ. The CDR3 DNA reads as TGCGCCAGCAGCTTGGCCGTGGGGGCGAGCTCCTACGAGCAGTACTTC. This sequence encodes CASSLAVGASSYEQYF.

This clonotype was seen many times. The J gene is TRBJ2-7, the V gene TRBV6-2 or TRBV6-3; D tentatively fits TRBD1 or TRBD2 (5 bases each). CDR3 length: 11 residues. From germline, CDR1 is MNHEY and CDR2 SVGEGT. V lost 8 bases and J lost 4, with 9 bases in between. In DNA, the CDR3 is TGTGCCAGCTACTGGGGGTACGAGCAGTACTTC. The encoded protein is CASYWGYEQYF.